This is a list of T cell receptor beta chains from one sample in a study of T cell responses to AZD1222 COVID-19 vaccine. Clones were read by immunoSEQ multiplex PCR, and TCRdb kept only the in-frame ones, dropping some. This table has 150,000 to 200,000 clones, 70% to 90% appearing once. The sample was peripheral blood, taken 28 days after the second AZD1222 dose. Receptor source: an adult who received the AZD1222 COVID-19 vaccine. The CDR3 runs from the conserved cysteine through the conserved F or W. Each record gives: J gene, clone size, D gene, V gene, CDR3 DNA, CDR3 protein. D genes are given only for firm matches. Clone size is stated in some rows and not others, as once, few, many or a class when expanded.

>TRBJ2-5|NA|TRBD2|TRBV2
TGTGCCAGCAAAGGGACTAGCGTGGACCAAGAGACCCAGTACTTC
CASKGTSVDQETQYF
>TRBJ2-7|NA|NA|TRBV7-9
TGTGCCAGCAGCCCCCCCGATTACGAGCAGTACTTC
CASSPPDYEQYF
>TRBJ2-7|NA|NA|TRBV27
TGTGCCAGCGCTCCCGGGACCGCCCTCTACGAGCAGTACTTC
CASAPGTALYEQYF
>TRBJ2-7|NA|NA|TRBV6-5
TGTGCCAGCAGCTCCCGGGGGGACATCTCCTACGAGCAGTACTTC
CASSSRGDISYEQYF
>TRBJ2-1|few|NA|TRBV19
TGTGCCAGTAGTTCGTCCTTAGGACACAACTCCTACAATGAGCAGTTCTTC
CASSSSLGHNSYNEQFF
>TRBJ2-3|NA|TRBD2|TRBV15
TGTGCCACCAGGAGAGGGACTAGCGGGGGCACAGATACGCAGTATTTT
CATRRGTSGGTDTQYF
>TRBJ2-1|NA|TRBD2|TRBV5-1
TGCGCCAGCAGGGAAGGGACTAGCGGGTCGCAATACAATGAGCAGTTCTTC
CASREGTSGSQYNEQFF
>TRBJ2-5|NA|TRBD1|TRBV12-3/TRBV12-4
TGTGCCAGCAGTTTCGACAGGGGAAAGACCCAGTACTTC
CASSFDRGKTQYF
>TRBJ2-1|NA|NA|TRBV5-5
TGTGCCAGCAGCCCTACCTCAAGCTCCTACAATGAGCAGTTCTTC
CASSPTSSSYNEQFF
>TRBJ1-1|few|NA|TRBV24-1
TGTGCCACCAGTGTCACGGGCACTGAAGCTTTCTTT
CATSVTGTEAFF
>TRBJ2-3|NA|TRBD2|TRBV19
TGTGCCAGTAGCGGACCTGGGACTAGCGGGTCCGATACGCAGTATTTT
CASSGPGTSGSDTQYF
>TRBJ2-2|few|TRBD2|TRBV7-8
TGTGCCAGCAGCTTAGCCGGAATATTTCGACGGGAGGGAAGCACCGGGGAGCTGTTTTTT
CASSLAGIFRREGSTGELFF
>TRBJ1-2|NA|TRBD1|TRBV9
TGTGCCAGCAGCCAAGGCTTGGGACAGGGCTTGGGCTACACCTTC
CASSQGLGQGLGYTF
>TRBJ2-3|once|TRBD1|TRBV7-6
TGTGCCAGCAGCTTAGGGACAGGGGCAGATACGCAGTATTTT
CASSLGTGADTQYF
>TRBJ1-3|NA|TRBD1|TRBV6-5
TGTGCCAGCAGGGGACAGGGCGGTCACACCATATATTTT
CASRGQGGHTIYF
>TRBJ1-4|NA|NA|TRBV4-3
TGCGCCAGCAGCCAATCATATGAAAAACTGTTTTTT
CASSQSYEKLFF
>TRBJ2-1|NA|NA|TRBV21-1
TGTGCCAGCAGCAAGACGAGGGCTAGCTGCAATGAGCAGTTCTTC
CASSKTRASCNEQFF
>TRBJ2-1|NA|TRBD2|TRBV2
TGTGCCAGCAATCAATTAGCGGGGGAGAATGAGCAGTTCTTC
CASNQLAGENEQFF
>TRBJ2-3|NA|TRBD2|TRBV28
TGTGCCAGCAGTTTGGAGGGAGGGGTAACAGATACGCAGTATTTT
CASSLEGGVTDTQYF
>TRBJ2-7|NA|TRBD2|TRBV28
TGTGCCAGCGGGACGGGACTAGCGGGAGGGCACTACGAGCAGTACTTC
CASGTGLAGGHYEQYF
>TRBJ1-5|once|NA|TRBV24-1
TGTGCCACCGCGCCGGGGCAGGGTAATCAGCCCCAGCATTTT
CATAPGQGNQPQHF
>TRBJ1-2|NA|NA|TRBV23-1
TGCGCCAGCAGCCAAGGGGTTGTTGAGCGTGGCTACACCTTC
CASSQGVVERGYTF
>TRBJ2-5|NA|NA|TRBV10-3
TGTGCCATCAGTGAGGCCAACCCGGATCAAGAGACCCAGTACTTC
CAISEANPDQETQYF
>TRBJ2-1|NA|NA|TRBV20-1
TGCAGTGCTCTACAGGGCTTTGAGCAGTTCTTC
CSALQGFEQFF
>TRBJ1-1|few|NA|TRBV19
TGTGCCAGTAGTATCGAAGTGGTGAACACTGAAGCTTTCTTT
CASSIEVVNTEAFF
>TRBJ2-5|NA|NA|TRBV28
TGTGCCAGCACTGCCGGGCCCCGGGGCCAGTACTTC
CASTAGPRGQYF